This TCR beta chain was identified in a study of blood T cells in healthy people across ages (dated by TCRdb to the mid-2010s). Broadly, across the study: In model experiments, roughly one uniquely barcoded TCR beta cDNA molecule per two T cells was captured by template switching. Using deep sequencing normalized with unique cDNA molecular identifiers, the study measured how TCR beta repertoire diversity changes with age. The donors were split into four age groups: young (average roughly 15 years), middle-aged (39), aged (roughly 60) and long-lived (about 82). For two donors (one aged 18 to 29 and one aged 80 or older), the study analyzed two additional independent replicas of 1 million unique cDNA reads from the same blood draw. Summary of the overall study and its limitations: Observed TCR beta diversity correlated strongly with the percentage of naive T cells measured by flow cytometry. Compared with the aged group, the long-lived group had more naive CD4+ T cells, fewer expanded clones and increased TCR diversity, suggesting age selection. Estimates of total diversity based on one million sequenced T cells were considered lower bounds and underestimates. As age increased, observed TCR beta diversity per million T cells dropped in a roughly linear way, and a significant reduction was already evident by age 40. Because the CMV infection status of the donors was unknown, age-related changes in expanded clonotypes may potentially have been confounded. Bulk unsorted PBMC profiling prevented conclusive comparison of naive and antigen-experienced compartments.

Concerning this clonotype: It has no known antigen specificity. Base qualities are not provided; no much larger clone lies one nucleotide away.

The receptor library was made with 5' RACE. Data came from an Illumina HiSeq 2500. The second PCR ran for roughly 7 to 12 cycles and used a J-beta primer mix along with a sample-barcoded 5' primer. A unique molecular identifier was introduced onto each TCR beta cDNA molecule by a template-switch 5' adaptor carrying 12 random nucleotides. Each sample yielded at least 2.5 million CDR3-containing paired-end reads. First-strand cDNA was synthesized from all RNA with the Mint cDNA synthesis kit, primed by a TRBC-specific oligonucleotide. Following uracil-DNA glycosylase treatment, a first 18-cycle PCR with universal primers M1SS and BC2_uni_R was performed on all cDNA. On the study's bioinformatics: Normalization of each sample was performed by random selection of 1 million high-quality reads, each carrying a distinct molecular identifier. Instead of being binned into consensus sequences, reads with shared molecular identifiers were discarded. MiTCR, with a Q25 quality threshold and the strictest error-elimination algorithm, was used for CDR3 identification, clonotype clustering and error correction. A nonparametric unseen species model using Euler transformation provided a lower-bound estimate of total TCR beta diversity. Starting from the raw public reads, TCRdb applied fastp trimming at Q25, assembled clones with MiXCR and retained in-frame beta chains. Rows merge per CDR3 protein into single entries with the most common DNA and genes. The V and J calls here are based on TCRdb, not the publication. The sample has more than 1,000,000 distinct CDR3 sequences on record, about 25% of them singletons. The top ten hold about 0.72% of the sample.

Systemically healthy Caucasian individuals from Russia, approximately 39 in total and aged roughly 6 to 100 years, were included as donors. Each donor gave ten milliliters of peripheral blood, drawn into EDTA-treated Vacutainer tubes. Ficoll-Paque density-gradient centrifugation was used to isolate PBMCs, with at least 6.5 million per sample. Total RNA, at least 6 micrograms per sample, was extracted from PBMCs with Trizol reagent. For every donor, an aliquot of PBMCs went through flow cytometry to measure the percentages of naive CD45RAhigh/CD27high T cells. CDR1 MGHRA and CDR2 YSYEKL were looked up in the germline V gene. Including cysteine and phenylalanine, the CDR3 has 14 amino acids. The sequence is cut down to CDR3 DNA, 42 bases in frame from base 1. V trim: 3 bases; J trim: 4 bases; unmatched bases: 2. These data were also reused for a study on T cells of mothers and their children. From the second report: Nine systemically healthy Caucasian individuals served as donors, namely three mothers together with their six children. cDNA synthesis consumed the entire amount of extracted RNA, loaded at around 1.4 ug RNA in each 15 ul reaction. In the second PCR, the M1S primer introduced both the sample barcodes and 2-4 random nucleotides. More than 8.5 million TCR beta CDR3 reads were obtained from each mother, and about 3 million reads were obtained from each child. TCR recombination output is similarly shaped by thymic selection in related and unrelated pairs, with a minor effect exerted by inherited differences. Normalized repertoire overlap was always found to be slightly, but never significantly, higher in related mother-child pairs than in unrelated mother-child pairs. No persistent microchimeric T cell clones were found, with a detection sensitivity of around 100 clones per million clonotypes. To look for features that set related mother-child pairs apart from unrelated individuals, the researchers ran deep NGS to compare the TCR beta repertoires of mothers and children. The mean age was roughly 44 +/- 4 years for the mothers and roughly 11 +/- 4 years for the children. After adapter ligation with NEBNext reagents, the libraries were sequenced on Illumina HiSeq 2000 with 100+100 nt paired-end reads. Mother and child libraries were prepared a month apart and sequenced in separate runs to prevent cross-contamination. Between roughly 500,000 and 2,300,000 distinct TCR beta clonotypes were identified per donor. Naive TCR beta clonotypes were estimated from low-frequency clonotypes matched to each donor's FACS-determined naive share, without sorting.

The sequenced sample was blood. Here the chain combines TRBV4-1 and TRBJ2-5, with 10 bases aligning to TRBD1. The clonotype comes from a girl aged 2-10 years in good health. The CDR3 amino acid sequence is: CASSQTGGPETQYF. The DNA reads TGCGCCAGCAGCCAGACAGGGGGCCCAGAGACCCAGTACTTC.